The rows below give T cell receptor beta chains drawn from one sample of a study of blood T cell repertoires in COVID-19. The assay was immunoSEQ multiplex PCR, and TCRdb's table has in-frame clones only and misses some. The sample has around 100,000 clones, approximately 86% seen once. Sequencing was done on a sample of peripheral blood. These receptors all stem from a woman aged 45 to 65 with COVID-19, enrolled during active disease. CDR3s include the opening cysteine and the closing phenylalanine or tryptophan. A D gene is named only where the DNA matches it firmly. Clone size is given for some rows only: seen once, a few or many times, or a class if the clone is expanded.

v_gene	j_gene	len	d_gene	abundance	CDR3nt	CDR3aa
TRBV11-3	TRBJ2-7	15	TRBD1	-	TGTGCCAGCAGGCAAGACAGGGGCCCTTCCTACGAGCAGTACTTC	CASRQDRGPSYEQYF
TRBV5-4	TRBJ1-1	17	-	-	TGTGCCAGCAGCCCTTGGGGGGGCTCGCCTATGAACACTGAAGCTTTCTTT	CASSPWGGSPMNTEAFF
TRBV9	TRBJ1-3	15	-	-	TGTGCCAGCAGCGTAGGTGGCAGCTCTGGAAACACCATATATTTT	CASSVGGSSGNTIYF
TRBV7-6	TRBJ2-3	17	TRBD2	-	TGTGCCAGCAGCGAGGGACTAGCGGGGGGCCACTCAGATACGCAGTATTTT	CASSEGLAGGHSDTQYF
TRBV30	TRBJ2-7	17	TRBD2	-	TGTGCCTGGAGTGTACGGACTAGCGGGGGGTTACCCTACGAGCAGTACTTC	CAWSVRTSGGLPYEQYF
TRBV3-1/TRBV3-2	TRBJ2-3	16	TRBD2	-	TGTGCCAGCAGCTACCTAGCGGGGGGCGGGAGAGATACGCAGTATTTT	CASSYLAGGGRDTQYF
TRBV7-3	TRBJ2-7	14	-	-	TGTGCCAGCAGCTTAGGCAGTACTACGACGGAGCAGTACTTC	CASSLGSTTTEQYF
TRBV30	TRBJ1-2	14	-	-	TGTGCCTGGAGTGGAGGCCCCTCCCAAGGTGGCTACACCTTC	CAWSGGPSQGGYTF
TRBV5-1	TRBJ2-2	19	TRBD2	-	TGCGCCAGCAGCTTGTTACCGGGACTAGCGGCGCCGAACACCGGGGAGCTGTTTTTT	CASSLLPGLAAPNTGELFF
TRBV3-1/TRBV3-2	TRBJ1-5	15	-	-	TGTGCCAGCAGCCCAGGGGTTGATAGCAATCAGCCCCAGCATTTT	CASSPGVDSNQPQHF
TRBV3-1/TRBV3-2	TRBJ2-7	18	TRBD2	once	TGTGCCAGCAGCCCCGGGACTAGCGGGGGGAACCGAATCTACGAGCAGTACTTC	CASSPGTSGGNRIYEQYF
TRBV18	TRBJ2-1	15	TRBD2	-	TGTGCCAGCTCTCCCAAGCGGGGGGGGAACAATGAGCAGTTCTTC	CASSPKRGGNNEQFF
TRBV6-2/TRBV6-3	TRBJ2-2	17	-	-	TGTGCCAGCAGTTGGTTCCCCAGACAAGCGAACACCGGGGAGCTGTTTTTT	CASSWFPRQANTGELFF
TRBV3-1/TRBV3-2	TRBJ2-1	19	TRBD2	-	TGTGCCAGCAGCCCCCCCGTAGGACTAGCGGGGGTTTCTTACAATGAGCAGTTCTTC	CASSPPVGLAGVSYNEQFF
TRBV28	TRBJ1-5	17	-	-	TGTGCCAGCAGTTTTCCCACATCCGGGCAGGGTTATCAGCCCCAGCATTTT	CASSFPTSGQGYQPQHF
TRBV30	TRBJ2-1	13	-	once	TGTGCCTGGAGTGGACAGCATTACAATGAGCAGTTCTTC	CAWSGQHYNEQFF
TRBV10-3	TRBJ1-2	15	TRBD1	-	TGTGCCATCAGTGTCTACACCGGGACAGAATATGACTACACCTTC	CAISVYTGTEYDYTF
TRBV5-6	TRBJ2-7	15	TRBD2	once	TGTGCCAGCAGCCTACTAAGCGGGGGCTCCTACGAGCAGTACTTC	CASSLLSGGSYEQYF
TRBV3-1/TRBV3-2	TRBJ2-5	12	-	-	TGTGCCAGCAGCCAATCGCGAAAGACCCAGTACTTC	CASSQSRKTQYF
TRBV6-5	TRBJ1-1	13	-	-	TGTGCCAGCAGTTCTCCCAAACTCCCGGGAGCTTTCTTT	CASSSPKLPGAFF
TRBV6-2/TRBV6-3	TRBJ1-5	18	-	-	TGTGCCAGCAGTCATGAGTGGGGGCTGGGTAGCGGCAATCAGCCCCAGCATTTT	CASSHEWGLGSGNQPQHF
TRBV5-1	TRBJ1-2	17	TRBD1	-	TGCGCCAGCAGCCCGTCGACAGGGCGCGGGGTTAACTATGGCTACACCTTC	CASSPSTGRGVNYGYTF
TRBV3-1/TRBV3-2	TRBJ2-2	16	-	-	TGTGCCAGCAGGGAGGTCTACGGGGGGCCGATCGGGGAGCTGTTTTTT	CASREVYGGPIGELFF
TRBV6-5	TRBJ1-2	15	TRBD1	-	TGTGCCAGCAGGGACAGGGGCGCCTTTCGGTATGGCTACACCTTC	CASRDRGAFRYGYTF
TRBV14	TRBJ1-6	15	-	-	TGTGCCAGCAGCCAAGATCCTGGGAGCAATTCACCCCTCCACTTT	CASSQDPGSNSPLHF
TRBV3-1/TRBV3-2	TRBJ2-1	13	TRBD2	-	TGTGCCAGCAGCCAGACTAGCGGGGCACTTGGGTTCTTC	CASSQTSGALGFF
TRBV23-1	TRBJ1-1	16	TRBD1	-	TGCGCCAGCAGTCACCCCCCGACAGGGGAGGCCACTGAAGCTTTCTTT	CASSHPPTGEATEAFF
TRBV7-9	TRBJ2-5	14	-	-	TGTGCCAGCGAGGACTCGGGCGGGAAGGAGACCCAGTACTTC	CASEDSGGKETQYF
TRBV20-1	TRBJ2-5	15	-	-	TGCAGTGCTAGTCCTGGGGGGGCCCGATCTGAGACCCAGTACTTC	CSASPGGARSETQYF
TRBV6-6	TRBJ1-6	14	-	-	TGTGCCAGCAGTTACCCAGAAATTAATTCACCCCTCCACTTT	CASSYPEINSPLHF
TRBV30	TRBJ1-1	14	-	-	TGTGCCTGGAGTGTGGGGAGCTTTGCCACTGAAGCTTTCTTT	CAWSVGSFATEAFF
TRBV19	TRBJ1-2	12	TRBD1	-	TGTGCCAGTAAGACAGGGGGAGCTGGCTACACCTTC	CASKTGGAGYTF
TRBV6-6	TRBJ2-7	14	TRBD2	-	TGTGCCAGCAGTTTCGGACTAGCGGACTACGAGCAGTACTTC	CASSFGLADYEQYF
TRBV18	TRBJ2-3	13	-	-	TGTGCCAGCTCACCACGCGGCACAGATACGCAGTATTTT	CASSPRGTDTQYF
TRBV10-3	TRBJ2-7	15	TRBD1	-	TGTGCCATCAGTGAAAGACAGGGAGTGGGTTCCGAGCAGTACTTC	CAISERQGVGSEQYF
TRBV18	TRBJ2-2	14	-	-	TGTGCCAGCTCACTAGACAGCTACACCGGGGAGCTGTTTTTT	CASSLDSYTGELFF
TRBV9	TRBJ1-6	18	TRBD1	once	TGTGCCAGCAGCCGGACAGGGGAACTGAGCTCCTATAATTCACCCCTCCACTTT	CASSRTGELSSYNSPLHF
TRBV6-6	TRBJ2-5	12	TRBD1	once	TGTGCCACGTGGGGACAGGGGGAGACCCAGTACTTC	CATWGQGETQYF
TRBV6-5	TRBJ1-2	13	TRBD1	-	TGTGCCAGCAGCCAGGGACAGGGAGGAGGCTACACCTTC	CASSQGQGGGYTF
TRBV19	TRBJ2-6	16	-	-	TGTGCCAGTAGTCCAACTGTAAACTCTGGGGCCAACGTCCTGACTTTC	CASSPTVNSGANVLTF
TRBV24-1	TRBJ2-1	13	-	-	TGTGCCACCGGGAGGGGGGTCGAAAATGAGCAGTTCTTC	CATGRGVENEQFF
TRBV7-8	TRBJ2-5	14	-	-	TGTGCCAGCAGCTTAGGAGGCCGGCAAGAGACCCAGTACTTC	CASSLGGRQETQYF
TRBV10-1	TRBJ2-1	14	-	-	TGCGCCAGCAGTCCGGGGTACTCCTACAATGAGCAGTTCTTC	CASSPGYSYNEQFF